Given below is one TCR beta chain in context. The target antigen is unknown. This entry belongs to a study of cytomegalovirus exposure and HLA in healthy donors. PCR used 60 Vbeta primers and 13 Jbeta primers. Produced via immunoSEQ multiplex PCR; TCRdb's table is partial and in-frame only. The repertoire consists of 100,000 or so clones, with around 75% occurring once and the leading ten covering about 2.2%. Study results and caveats: Later genetic work tied a missense DCLRE1C variant to beta-chain V and J trimming. A later analysis found common viral pathogens apparently linked to several of the most significant clusters. It is likely that the observed cluster of highly shared sequence variants was a sequencing artifact.

The sequencing sample was made of PBMCs. This TCR was sampled from a man younger than 40 in good health and CMV-seronegative.

The chain's CDR3 is CASSVGASGAVPETQYF. DNA for the CDR3: TGTGCCAGCAGCGTAGGTGCTAGCGGGGCGGTTCCGGAGACCCAGTACTTC. The chain joins TRBV9 to TRBJ2-5; 9 positions agree with TRBD2. V lost 0 bases, J lost 5 bases, and 11 bases stayed unmatched. Germline V gene data show CDR1 as SGDLS and CDR2 as YYNGEE. This CDR3 comprises 17 residues.